This TCR beta chain was retrieved from a study of early stage breast cancer tumors. Findings and caveats of the study: Functional markers like CD4, CD8 and FOXP3 were missed in bulk sequencing.

The protocol was immunoSEQ multiplex PCR, while the TCRdb copy is restricted to in-frame clones and leaves out a portion. The sample consists of 9,000 to 10,000 clones, 64% of them appearing once. This clone was seen a handful of times. As yet, its antigen is unknown. The CDR3 sequence is 15 residues long. CDR1 and CDR2 from the germline V gene are SGHTA and FQGNSA. Deletions cut 5 bases from V and 4 bases from J, with 15 bases between. The source of this sequence is a person between 60 and 70 years old with breast cancer. The J gene is TRBJ1-5, the V gene TRBV7-2, with D maybe TRBD1 (6 bases). Sequencing was performed on breast tumor tissue. The DNA of the CDR3 is TGTGCCAGCAGCCTGGCGGGGGCTTGGAATCAGCCCCAGCATTTT. Amino acids: CASSLAGAWNQPQHF.